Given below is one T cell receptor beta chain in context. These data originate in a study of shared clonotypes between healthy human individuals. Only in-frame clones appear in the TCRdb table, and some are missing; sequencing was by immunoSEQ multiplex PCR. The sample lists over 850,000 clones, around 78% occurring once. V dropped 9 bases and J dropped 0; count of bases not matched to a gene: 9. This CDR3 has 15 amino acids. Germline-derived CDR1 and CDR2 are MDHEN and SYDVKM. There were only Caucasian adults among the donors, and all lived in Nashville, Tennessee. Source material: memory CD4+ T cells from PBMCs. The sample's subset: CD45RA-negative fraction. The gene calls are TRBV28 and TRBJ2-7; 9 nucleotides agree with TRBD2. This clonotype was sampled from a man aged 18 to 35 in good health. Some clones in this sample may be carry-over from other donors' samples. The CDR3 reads CASSSAGGPSYEQYF. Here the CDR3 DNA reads TGTGCCAGTAGCTCTGCGGGAGGGCCCTCCTACGAGCAGTACTTC.